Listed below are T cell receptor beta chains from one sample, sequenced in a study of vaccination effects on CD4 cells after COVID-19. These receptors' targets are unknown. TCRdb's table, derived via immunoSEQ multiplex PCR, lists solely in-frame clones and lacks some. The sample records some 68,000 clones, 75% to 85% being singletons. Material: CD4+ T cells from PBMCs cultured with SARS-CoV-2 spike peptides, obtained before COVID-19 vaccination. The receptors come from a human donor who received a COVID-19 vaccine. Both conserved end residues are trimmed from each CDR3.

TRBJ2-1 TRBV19 ASTLGGASARNEQF
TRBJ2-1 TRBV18 ASSPQGTGKNEQF
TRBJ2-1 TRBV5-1 ASSPLQGGSANEQF
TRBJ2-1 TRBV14 ASSRPTGGPDNEQF
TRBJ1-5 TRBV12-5 ASGLGQASNQPQH
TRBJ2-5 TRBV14 ASSPGAARWETQY
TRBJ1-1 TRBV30 AWTGQEWRTENTEAF
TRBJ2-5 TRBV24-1 ATSDSAIVTQY
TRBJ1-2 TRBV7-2 ASSPYPQGGGYT
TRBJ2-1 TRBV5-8 ASSLGPQRGGYNEQF
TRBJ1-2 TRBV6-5 ASRDRSNYGYT
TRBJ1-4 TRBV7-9 ASSARLLRDEKLF
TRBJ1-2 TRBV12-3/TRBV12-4 ASRFASASGYT
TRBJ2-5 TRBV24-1 ATSDPANPGQGRETQY
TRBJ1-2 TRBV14 ASSQLGRGYT
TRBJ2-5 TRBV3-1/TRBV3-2 ASSQDPGGETQY
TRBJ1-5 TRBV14 ASSQPDRLGQPQH
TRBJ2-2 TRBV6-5 ASSYSGAVMGRELF
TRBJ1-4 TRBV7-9 ASSLARTANEKLF
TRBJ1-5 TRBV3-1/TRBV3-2 ASSQGLFNQPQH
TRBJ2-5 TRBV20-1 SASRTVQETQY
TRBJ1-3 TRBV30 AWSGHSGSGNTIY
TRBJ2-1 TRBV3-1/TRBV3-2 ASSQDYTPAYYNEQF
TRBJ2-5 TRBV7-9 ASSWTGVGETQY
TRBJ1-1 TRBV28 ASRFSLTGLAEAF
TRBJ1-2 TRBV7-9 ASSPQGGYGYT
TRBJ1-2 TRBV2 ASSQRGQEEGYT
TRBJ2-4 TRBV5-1 ASREGGAKNIQY
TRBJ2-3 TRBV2 ASSEFTGTDTQY
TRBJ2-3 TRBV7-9 ASSDRQGGTDTQY
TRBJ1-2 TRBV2 ASTPGRDRRNYGYT
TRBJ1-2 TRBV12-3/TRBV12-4 ASRTGGSYGYT
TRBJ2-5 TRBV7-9 ASSLNPGKTQY
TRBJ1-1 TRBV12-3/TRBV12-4 ASSRISEAF
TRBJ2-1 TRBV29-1 SVEGRGERYNEQF
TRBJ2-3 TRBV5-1 ASSLIGEGDTQY
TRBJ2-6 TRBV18 ASSPLRAGANVLT
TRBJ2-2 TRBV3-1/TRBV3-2 ASSPRRNTGELF
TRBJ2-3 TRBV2 ASSGRRDTQY
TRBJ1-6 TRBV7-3 ASSATMYSPLH
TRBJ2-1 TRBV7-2 ASSPRTGLGEQF